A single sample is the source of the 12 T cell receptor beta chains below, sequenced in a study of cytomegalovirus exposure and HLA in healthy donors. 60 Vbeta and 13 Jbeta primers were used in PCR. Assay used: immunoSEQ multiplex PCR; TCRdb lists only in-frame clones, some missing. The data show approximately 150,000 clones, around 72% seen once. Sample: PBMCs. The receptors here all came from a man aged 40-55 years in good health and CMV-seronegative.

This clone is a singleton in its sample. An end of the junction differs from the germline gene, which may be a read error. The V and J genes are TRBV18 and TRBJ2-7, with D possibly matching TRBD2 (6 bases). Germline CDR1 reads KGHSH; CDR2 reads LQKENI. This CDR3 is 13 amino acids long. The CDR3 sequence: CASSPGGSGEQCF. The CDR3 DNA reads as TGTGCCAGCTCACCGGGAGGTTCCGGCGAGCAGTGCTTC.

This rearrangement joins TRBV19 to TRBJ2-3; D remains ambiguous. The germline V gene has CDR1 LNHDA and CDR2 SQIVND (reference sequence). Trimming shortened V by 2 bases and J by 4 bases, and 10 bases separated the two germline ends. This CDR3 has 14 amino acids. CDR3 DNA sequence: TGTGCCAGTAGTATAATCCATGACTCAGATACGCAGTATTTT. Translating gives CASSIIHDSDTQYF.

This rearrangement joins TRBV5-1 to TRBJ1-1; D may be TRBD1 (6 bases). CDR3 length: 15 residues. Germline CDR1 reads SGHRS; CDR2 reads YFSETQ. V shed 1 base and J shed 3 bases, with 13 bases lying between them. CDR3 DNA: TGCGCCAGCAGCTTGTCAGGGGCAAGGGACACTGAAGCTTTCTTT. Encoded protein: CASSLSGARDTEAFF.

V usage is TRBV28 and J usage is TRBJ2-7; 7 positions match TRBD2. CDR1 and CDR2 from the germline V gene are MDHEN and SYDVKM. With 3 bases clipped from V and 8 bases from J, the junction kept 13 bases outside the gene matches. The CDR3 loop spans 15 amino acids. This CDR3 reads CASSLGSSGGKKQYF. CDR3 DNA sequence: TGTGCCAGCAGTTTGGGGTCTAGCGGCGGGAAAAAGCAGTACTTC. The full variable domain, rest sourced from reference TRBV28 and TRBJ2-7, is DVKVTQSSRYLVKRTGEKVFLECVQDMDHENMFWYRQDPGLGLRLIYFSYDVKMKEKGDIPEGYSVSREKKERFSLILESASTNQTSMYLCASSLGSSGGKKQYFGPGTRLTVT.

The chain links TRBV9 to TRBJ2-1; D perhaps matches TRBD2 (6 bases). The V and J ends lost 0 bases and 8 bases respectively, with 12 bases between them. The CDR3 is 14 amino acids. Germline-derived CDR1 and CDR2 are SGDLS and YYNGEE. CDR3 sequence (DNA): TGTGCCAGCAGCGTAGACACGGAGGGTGATGAGCAGTTCTTC. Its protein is CASSVDTEGDEQFF.

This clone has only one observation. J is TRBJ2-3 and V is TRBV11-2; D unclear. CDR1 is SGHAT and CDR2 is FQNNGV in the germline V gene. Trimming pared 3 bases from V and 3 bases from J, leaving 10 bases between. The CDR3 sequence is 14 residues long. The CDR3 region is CASSLMLQTDTQYF. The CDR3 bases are TGTGCCAGCAGCTTGATGCTTCAGACAGATACGCAGTATTTT.

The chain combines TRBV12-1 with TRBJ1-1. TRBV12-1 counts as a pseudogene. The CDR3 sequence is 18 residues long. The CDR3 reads CASSLKSRPFAMNTEAFF. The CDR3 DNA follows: TGTGCCAGCAGCCTTAAATCGAGGCCTTTTGCAATGAACACTGAAGCTTTCTTT.

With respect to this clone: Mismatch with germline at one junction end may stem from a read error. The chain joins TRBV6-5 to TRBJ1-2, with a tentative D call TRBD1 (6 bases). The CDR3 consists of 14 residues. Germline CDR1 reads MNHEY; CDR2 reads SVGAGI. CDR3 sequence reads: CASSRSYRSGGYPF. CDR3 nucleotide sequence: TGTGCCAGCAGTAGGTCGTACCGAAGCGGGGGCTACCCCTTC.

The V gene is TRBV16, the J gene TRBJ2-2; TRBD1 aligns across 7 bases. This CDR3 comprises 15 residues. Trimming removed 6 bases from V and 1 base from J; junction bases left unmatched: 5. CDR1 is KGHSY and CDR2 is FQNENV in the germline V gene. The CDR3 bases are TGTGCCAGCAGTATAAGGGACAGGAACACCGGGGAGCTGTTTTTT. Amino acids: CASSIRDRNTGELFF.

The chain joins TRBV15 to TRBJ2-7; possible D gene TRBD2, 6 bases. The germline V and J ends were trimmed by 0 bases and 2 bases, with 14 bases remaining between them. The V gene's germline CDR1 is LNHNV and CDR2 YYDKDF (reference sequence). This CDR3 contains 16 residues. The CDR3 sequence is CATSRDLAGQTYEQYF. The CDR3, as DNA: TGTGCCACCAGCAGAGATCTGGCGGGGCAAACCTACGAGCAGTACTTC.

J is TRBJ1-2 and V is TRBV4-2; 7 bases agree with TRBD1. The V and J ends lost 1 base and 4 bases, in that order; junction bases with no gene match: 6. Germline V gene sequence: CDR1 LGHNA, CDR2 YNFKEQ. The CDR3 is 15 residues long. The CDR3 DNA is TGTGCCAGCAGCCAAGTTGAGGGGGCGGTCTATGGCTACACCTTC. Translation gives CASSQVEGAVYGYTF.

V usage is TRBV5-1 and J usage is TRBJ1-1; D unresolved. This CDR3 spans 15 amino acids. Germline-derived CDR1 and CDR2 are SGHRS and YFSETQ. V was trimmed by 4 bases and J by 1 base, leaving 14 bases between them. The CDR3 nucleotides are TGCGCCAGCAGCGCCCGGGAGGGCGGGAACACTGAAGCTTTCTTT. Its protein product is CASSAREGGNTEAFF.